This T cell receptor (beta chain) was obtained from a study of shared clonotypes between healthy human individuals. Cells designated naive CD8 were CD45RO-negative and were positively selected for CCR7, with terminally differentiated effector memory CD45RA+ cells excluded. Assay: immunoSEQ multiplex PCR; the TCRdb copy retains only in-frame clones and omits some. The data contain hundreds of thousands of clones, 95% to 97% of them singletons. The CDR3 covers 13 residues. V dropped 4 bases and J dropped 0 bases, with 6 bases sitting between them. The germline gives CDR1 MNHEY, CDR2 SMNVEV (reference sequence).

The clonotype comes from a man younger than 40 in good health. Sequencing input: naive CD8+ T cells sorted from blood. This rearrangement joins TRBV27 to TRBJ1-1; D remains unclear. CDR3 nucleotides: TGTGCCAGCAGTTCGACATTGAACACTGAAGCTTTCTTT. The encoded protein is CASSSTLNTEAFF.